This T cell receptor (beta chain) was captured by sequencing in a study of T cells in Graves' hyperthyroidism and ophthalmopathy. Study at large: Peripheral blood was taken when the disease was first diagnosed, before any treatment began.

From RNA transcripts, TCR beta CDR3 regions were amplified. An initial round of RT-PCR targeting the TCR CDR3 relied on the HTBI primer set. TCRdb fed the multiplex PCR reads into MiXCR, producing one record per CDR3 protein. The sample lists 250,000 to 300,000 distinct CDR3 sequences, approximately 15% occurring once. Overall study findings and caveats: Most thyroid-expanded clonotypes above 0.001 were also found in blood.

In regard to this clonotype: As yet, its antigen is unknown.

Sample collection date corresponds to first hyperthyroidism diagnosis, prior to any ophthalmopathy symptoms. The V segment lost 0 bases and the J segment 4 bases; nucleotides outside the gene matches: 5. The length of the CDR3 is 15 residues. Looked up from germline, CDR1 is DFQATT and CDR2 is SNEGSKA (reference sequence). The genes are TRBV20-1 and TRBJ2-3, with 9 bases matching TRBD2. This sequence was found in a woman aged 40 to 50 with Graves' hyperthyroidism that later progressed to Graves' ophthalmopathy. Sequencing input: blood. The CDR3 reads CSARDLAGRSDTQYF. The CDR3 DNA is TGCAGTGCTAGAGATCTAGCGGGAAGGTCAGATACGCAGTATTTT.